A selection of T cell receptor beta chains follows, all from one sample in a study of T cell responses to AZD1222 COVID-19 vaccine. The data were produced by immunoSEQ multiplex PCR, yet TCRdb's version contains in-frame clones alone and is incomplete. The sample holds some 80,000 clones, 75% to 90% seen once. This material consisted of peripheral blood, taken on day 0 of AZD1222 vaccination. The source is an adult in good health. Each CDR3 is given with its conserved first and last residue.

TRBJ1-2,TRBV19,CASSTLNRVWRGYTF
TRBJ2-1,TRBV19,CASSGRPDEQFF
TRBJ1-5,TRBV2,CASSGRQNSNQPQHF
TRBJ1-3,TRBV7-9,CASNFMGGKAGNTIYF
TRBJ2-3,TRBV30,CAWSKERSDTQYF
TRBJ1-4,TRBV11-2,CASSLGVGGRGTNEKLFF
TRBJ2-1,TRBV5-1,CASSLLRYNEQFF
TRBJ1-4,TRBV6-2/TRBV6-3,CASSYPTGRYRTNEKLFF
TRBJ1-4,TRBV30,CAWSISTNEKLFF
TRBJ2-3,TRBV5-6,CASTLPGLGTDTQYF
TRBJ2-3,TRBV6-5,CASSSTSSADTQYF
TRBJ1-1,TRBV20-1,CSASIGDLNTEAFF
TRBJ1-6,TRBV7-3,CASSLRGMGSPLHF
TRBJ2-7,TRBV5-1,CASKSSYEQYF
TRBJ1-1,TRBV11-2,CASSSVTGSAEAFF
TRBJ2-2,TRBV18,CASSPVQENTGELFF
TRBJ2-3,TRBV11-2,CASSPEVGLRTDTQYF
TRBJ2-1,TRBV5-5,CASIMDGRPLYNEQFF
TRBJ2-7,TRBV6-1,CASSEIMYEQYF
TRBJ1-2,TRBV27,CASSLNLKGGYTF
TRBJ2-3,TRBV5-4,CASSFNPDTQYF
TRBJ1-5,TRBV10-2,CAPGGGAGDQPQHF
TRBJ1-5,TRBV12-3/TRBV12-4,CASSLASLQPQHF
TRBJ1-2,TRBV28,CASSLQNTGIYGYTF
TRBJ2-3,TRBV9,CASGAGTDTQYF
TRBJ1-2,TRBV27,CASSPDSPGGYTF
TRBJ1-3,TRBV28,CASSFPGTSGNTIYF